This entry lists 5 T cell receptor beta chains sequenced from one sample in a study of multiple sclerosis patients with progressive multifocal leukoencephalopathy. Time point in this sample: time of PML onset. This table comes from immunoSEQ multiplex PCR, and its TCRdb copy is limited to in-frame clones, with some not included. The table has more than 30,000 clones, approximately 86% seen once. Specimen: PBMCs, collected from a patient treated with natalizumab. Receptors originate from a woman between 40 and 50 years old with progressive multifocal leukoencephalopathy.

The V gene is TRBV19, the J gene TRBJ2-1; 8 bases match TRBD1. Germline lookup yields CDR1 LNHDA and CDR2 SQIVND (reference sequence). CDR3 length: 14 amino acids. Unmatched junction bases numbered 11, after V lost 7 bases and J lost 9 bases. CDR3 protein: CASTLDRDPGEQFF. The CDR3 bases are TGTGCCAGTACCTTGGACAGGGATCCGGGTGAGCAGTTCTTC.

The chain joins TRBV25-1 to TRBJ1-3; D not resolved. With 0 bases removed from V and 1 base from J, the gap between germline ends came to 10 bases. Germline CDR1 reads MGHDK; CDR2 reads SYGVNS. This CDR3 comprises 16 residues. CDR3: CASSEYKPNSGNTIYF. DNA of the CDR3: TGTGCCAGCAGTGAATATAAGCCAAATTCTGGAAACACCATATATTTT.

This clone showed up just a few times. This chain links TRBV2 with TRBJ1-3; TRBD1 might be the D (5 bases). The germline V and J ends were trimmed by 2 bases and 7 bases, with 15 bases remaining between them. The CDR3 is 15 residues long. Looked up from germline, CDR1 is SNHLY and CDR2 is FYNNEI. For the CDR3, the DNA is TGTGCCAGCAGTGAATGGGGGAGGGAGGGCAACACCATATATTTT. Translation gives CASSEWGREGNTIYF.

This clone was detected only a few times. CDR3 amino acids: CASSGSGNTIYF. The CDR3 DNA reads TGCGCCAGCAGCGGCTCTGGAAACACCATATATTTT. The V call is TRBV5-1, the J call TRBJ1-3; no firm D call. This CDR3 has 12 residues. Germline V CDR1 and CDR2: SGHRS, YFSETQ. V lost 4 bases, J lost 0 bases, and 2 bases lay in between.

The chain carries TRBV18 and TRBJ2-4; D may be TRBD1 (6 bases). V lost 6 bases and J 6 bases, leaving 18 bases between the germline ends. Germline V gene lookup returns CDR1 KGHSH and CDR2 LQKENI. The CDR3 runs 15 residues. The CDR3 DNA follows: TGTGCCAGCTCGCGAAACAGGGTGCTGGGAAACATTCAGTACTTC. Translating it yields CASSRNRVLGNIQYF. Drawing the rest from reference TRBV18 and TRBJ2-4, the complete variable domain is NAGVMQNPRHLVRRRGQEARLRCSPMKGHSHVYWYRQLPEEGLKFMVYLQKENIIDESGMPKERFSAEFPKEGPSILRIQQVVRGDSAAYFCASSRNRVLGNIQYFGAGTRLSVL.